The clone carrying this T cell receptor (beta chain) was found a few times. Its antigen is currently unknown. The CDR3 contains 13 residues. Deletions cut 3 bases from V and 6 bases from J, with 11 bases between. Constant-segment-primed 5'RACE gave TCR alpha and TCR beta cDNA libraries with sample barcodes and UMIs. TCRdb processed the 5' RACE reads anew with MiXCR; each CDR3 protein has one entry. Counted here are 450,000 to 650,000 distinct CDR3 sequences, 20% occurring once; the ten biggest clones make up roughly an eighth. The source of the sample is a study of T-cell memory formation after mild COVID-19. Study-level points and caveats: Day 15 to 85 contracting clones showed balanced CD4/CD8; day 15 to 37 expanders favored CD4+.

This chain uses TRBV12-3 or TRBV12-4 with TRBJ1-1; the D is unclear. The sequenced sample consisted of PBMCs or a T cell subset sorted from them (not recorded which). The TCR was taken from an adult woman who had mild COVID-19 (a few samples of this study predate the infection). Cell type and time point are not known. In nucleotides, the CDR3 is TGTGCCAGCAGTTTGGGTTACGGGCCTGAAGCTTTCTTT. It yields the protein CASSLGYGPEAFF.